This T cell receptor beta chain was observed in a study of chemoradiotherapy in HPV16-positive cancers. The study, taken as a whole, reports: Non-HPV-specific T cells did not expand in tumors during treatment, whereas candidate HPV-specific clones and E7-related motifs did. HPV-responsive T-cell expansion during chemoradiotherapy was linked to improved recurrence-free survival in HPV16-positive patients. Functional assays defining HPV-specific T cells used only two HPV16-positive patients.

Sequencing used immunoSEQ multiplex PCR; TCRdb keeps in-frame clones, though not all of them. The sample holds about 29,000 clones, about 91% seen once. To note about this clone: Its antigen remains unknown.

Germline CDR1 reads GTSNPN; CDR2 reads SVGIG (reference sequence). Trimming took 2 bases from V and 8 from J, leaving 12 bases between them. This CDR3 has 12 amino acids. The receptor comes from a human donor with HPV-associated anogenital cancer. Sequences were derived from blood, sampled from a patient who underwent chemoradiotherapy. The chain has TRBV30 and TRBJ1-1; a possible D gene is TRBD1 (6 bases). The CDR3 spells CAWSPQGGEAFF. CDR3 DNA sequence: TGTGCCTGGAGTCCACAGGGAGGGGAAGCTTTCTTT. Looking up the rest from reference TRBV30 and TRBJ1-1 gives the full variable domain: SQTIHQWPATLVQPVGSPLSLECTVEGTSNPNLYWYRQAAGRGLQLLFYSVGIGQISSEVPQNLSASRPQDRQFILSSKKLLLSDSGFYLCAWSPQGGEAFFGQGTRLTVV.